The present T cell receptor beta chain was sequenced within a study of CD4 T cells in relation to SARS-CoV-2 and coronaviruses. Study in general: Negative control cultures got HIV-1 Nef peptides or no peptide.

Unexposed donor CD4+ T cells date from about 2011-2019, before the COVID-19 pandemic. Isolation of CD4+ T cells took place after approximately 11 days in culture. On days 3 and 7, cultures got half fresh IL-2 medium. The CDR3 is 16 residues long. The J segment lost 6 bases and the V segment lost 0 bases, leaving 7 bases of the junction unmatched. Germline V gene lookup returns CDR1 LGHNA and CDR2 YNFKEQ. Only in-frame clones appear in the TCRdb table, and some are missing; sequencing was by immunoSEQ multiplex PCR. Among some 30,000 clones listed, roughly four fifths were seen once. Remarks on this clone: As yet, its antigen is unknown.

Sequences were obtained from CD4+ T cells from PBMCs, cultured in vitro. The V call is TRBV4-2, the J call TRBJ1-5; 8 bases are a match to TRBD1. The sequence was collected from a human donor in good health. In DNA form, the CDR3 reads TGTGCCAGCAGCCAAGATGCACAGGGGGTATTTCAGCCCCAGCATTTT. Translation gives CASSQDAQGVFQPQHF.